This TCR beta chain was sequenced during a study of cytomegalovirus exposure and HLA in healthy donors. The study, taken as a whole, reports: Despite most TCR sequences being rare, some public TCRs occurred in many donors. In a later analysis, CMV-associated beta chains were mostly HLA-associated, it appeared. Most subjects' HLA-A and HLA-B alleles were reportedly predicted from TCR beta sequences.

With respect to this clone: Its target is unknown.

V shed 4 bases and J 1 base; nucleotides not matched to a gene: 17. The germline CDR1 and CDR2 sequences are MGHRA and YSYEKL. There are 19 residues in the CDR3. 60 Vbeta and 13 Jbeta primers were used in PCR. TCRdb's copy holds only in-frame clones and misses some; the assay was immunoSEQ multiplex PCR. The table has about 160,000 clones, roughly four fifths seen once; the top ten hold around 1.9%. V is TRBV4-1 and J is TRBJ2-5; the match to TRBD2 covers 8 bases. The sample taken for sequencing was PBMCs. This receptor was identified in a woman aged 18 to 35 in good health and CMV-seronegative. CDR3: CASSRHWVLWREAQETQYF. In DNA, the CDR3 is TGCGCCAGCAGCCGCCATTGGGTCTTGTGGCGGGAGGCCCAAGAGACCCAGTACTTC.